Below, 5 T cell receptor beta chains from the same sample are listed, as sequenced in a study of T cells in Graves' hyperthyroidism and ophthalmopathy. The investigators amplified TCR beta CDR3 regions from RNA transcripts. An initial round of RT-PCR targeting the TCR CDR3 relied on the HTBI primer set. Via MiXCR, TCRdb re-called the multiplex PCR reads, giving one row per CDR3 protein. The table records hundreds of thousands of distinct CDR3 sequences, around 39% of them present only once. The sample taken for sequencing was blood. Source of these receptors: a young man with Graves' hyperthyroidism.

The chain carries TRBV6-1 and TRBJ1-2; D unresolved. Germline values: CDR1 MNHNS, CDR2 SASEGT. There are 14 residues in the CDR3. The V end lost 3 bases, the J end lost 4 bases, and 12 bases lay between the germline ends. This CDR3 reads CASSEGSEFYGYTF. The CDR3, as DNA: TGTGCCAGCAGTGAGGGCAGCGAATTCTATGGCTACACCTTC.

As to this clonotype: It may be a read error: a sequence one base away is much more abundant. The final CDR3 position lacks the conserved phenylalanine or tryptophan, pointing to a likely read error. For the CDR3, the DNA is TGTGCCAGTAGTTTCAGGGTAGACAATCAGCCCCAGCATCTT. Translating it yields CASSFRVDNQPQHL. The chain is built from TRBV19 and TRBJ1-5, with D maybe TRBD1 (5 bases). V dropped 5 bases and J dropped 3 bases, with 11 bases sitting between them. Germline V lookup: CDR1 LNHDA, CDR2 SQIVND (reference sequence). This CDR3 spans 14 amino acids.

Notes on this clonotype: Given a much more abundant clone one base away, this may be a read error. The chain employs TRBV20-1 and TRBJ1-1; D remains ambiguous. The CDR3 length is 13 residues. From germline, CDR1 is DFQATT and CDR2 SNEGSKA (reference sequence). Trimming pared 2 bases from V and 0 bases from J, leaving 7 bases between. CDR3 nucleotides: TGCAGTGCTAGAACAGACATGAACACTGAAGCTTTCTTT. It specifies CSARTDMNTEAFF.

This chain uses TRBV12-3 or TRBV12-4 with TRBJ2-2, with a tentative D call TRBD1 (7 bases). The CDR3 length is 16 residues. Trimming stripped 0 bases from V and 6 bases from J, with 14 bases between. Here the CDR3 reads CASSLAPGRGAGELFF. As DNA, the CDR3 is TGTGCCAGCAGTTTAGCGCCAGGCAGGGGGGCCGGGGAGCTGTTTTTT.

This sequence joins TRBV7-8 and TRBJ2-5; D ambiguous. Germline values: CDR1 SGHVS, CDR2 FQNEAQ. CDR3 length: 16 residues. Trimming took 6 bases from V and 1 from J, leaving 18 bases between them. The DNA of the CDR3 is TGTGCCAGCAGTCCTGGACCAGCGCCGTCCCAAGAGACCCAGTACTTC. The encoded protein is CASSPGPAPSQETQYF. The complete variable domain, with remaining parts taken from reference TRBV7-8 and TRBJ2-5, reads GAGVSQSPRYKVAKRGQDVALRCDPISGHVSLFWYQQALGQGPEFLTYFQNEAQLDKSGLPSDRFFAERPEGSVSTLKIQRTQQEDSAVYLCASSPGPAPSQETQYFGPGTRLLVL.